Listed below are T cell receptor beta chains from one sample, sequenced in a study of blood T cell repertoires in COVID-19. TCRdb keeps only in-frame clones here, not all; method: immunoSEQ multiplex PCR. The sample shows under 75,000 clones, around 91% of them seen only once. Sequencing used peripheral blood. These receptors were taken from a man aged 45-65 years with acute or convalescent COVID-19. The CDR3 runs from the conserved cysteine through the conserved F or W. D genes are given only for firm matches. Where a row states a size, it is once, few, many or the class of an expanded clone; other rows omit it.

j_gene	v_gene	d_gene	abundance	CDR3nt	CDR3aa
TRBJ2-5	TRBV24-1	TRBD1	NA	TGTGCCACCAGTGATTTCCGGGACAGTCAAGAGACCCAGTACTTC	CATSDFRDSQETQYF
TRBJ1-1	TRBV12-3/TRBV12-4	NA	NA	TGTGCCAGCAGGACAGGTGTCAACACTGAAGCTTTCTTT	CASRTGVNTEAFF
TRBJ1-4	TRBV21-1	NA	NA	TGTGCCAGCAGCGTAAGGTTGGGGACAGGGGGATCGGGTAATGAAAAACTGTTTTTT	CASSVRLGTGGSGNEKLFF
TRBJ1-4	TRBV5-1	NA	NA	TGCGCCAGCAGCTTGGCAGGGGTCGGGGAAAAACTGTTTTTT	CASSLAGVGEKLFF
TRBJ2-7	TRBV7-9	NA	NA	TGTGCCAGCAGCCCCCGGGACAGGGGGCTAGCGGGAGGGCCGGTAGAGCAGTACTTC	CASSPRDRGLAGGPVEQYF
TRBJ1-1	TRBV3-1/TRBV3-2	NA	NA	TGTGCCAGCGGTCCGGGGGGCACTGAAGCTTTCTTT	CASGPGGTEAFF
TRBJ2-1	TRBV7-9	TRBD2	NA	TGTGCCAGCAGCTCCCCCGGGACTAGCGGCATATACAATGAGCAGTTCTTC	CASSSPGTSGIYNEQFF
TRBJ2-4	TRBV14	TRBD2	NA	TGTGCCAGCAGCCAAGGTACCAGCGGGAGGTACGTCCCCAAAAACATTCAGTACTTC	CASSQGTSGRYVPKNIQYF
TRBJ1-5	TRBV7-8	NA	NA	TGTGCCAGCAGCTTAGAGGAGAATCAGCCCCAGCATTTT	CASSLEENQPQHF
TRBJ1-6	TRBV18	TRBD1	NA	TGTGCCAGCTCACCGACGACAGGGGGTAATTCACCCCTCCACTTT	CASSPTTGGNSPLHF
TRBJ2-1	TRBV6-5	TRBD1	few	TGTGCCAGCAGGACGGGTGGGACAGGCTACAATGAGCAGTTCTTC	CASRTGGTGYNEQFF
TRBJ2-7	TRBV3-1/TRBV3-2	NA	NA	TGTGCCAGCAGCCAAGTCCTTCTCTCGGACGAGCAGTACTTC	CASSQVLLSDEQYF
TRBJ1-5	TRBV7-2	TRBD1	NA	TGTGCCAGCAGAGACAGGGGCGCTCAGCCCCAGCATTTT	CASRDRGAQPQHF
TRBJ2-7	TRBV7-2	TRBD1	NA	TGTGCCAGCAGCATGACAGGGGTTATAACGGTCGGGACCTACGAGCAGTACTTC	CASSMTGVITVGTYEQYF
TRBJ2-5	TRBV15	NA	NA	TGTGCCACCAGACATGGGGGCGCGGGTCAAGAGACCCAGTACTTC	CATRHGGAGQETQYF
TRBJ1-1	TRBV6-6	NA	NA	TGTGCCAGCAGTTACCAGGAAACAGGGGAAGCTTTCTTT	CASSYQETGEAFF
TRBJ1-2	TRBV18	NA	NA	TGTGCCAGCTCACGAGGGTCTAGTGGCTACACCTTC	CASSRGSSGYTF
TRBJ1-5	TRBV30	NA	NA	TGTGCCTGGAGTGTACCGATGAGGAATCAGCCCCAGCATTTT	CAWSVPMRNQPQHF
TRBJ2-3	TRBV30	NA	NA	TGTGCCTGGAGGTCCAGGGGCAGCACAGATACGCAGTATTTT	CAWRSRGSTDTQYF
TRBJ1-5	TRBV6-5	TRBD1	NA	TGTGCCAGCAGTAGGGACAGGAGTCCGCCCCAGCATTTT	CASSRDRSPPQHF
TRBJ2-5	TRBV28	NA	NA	TGTGCCAGCACCGGGAATAGGGTCCAGTACTTC	CASTGNRVQYF
TRBJ1-2	TRBV7-2	TRBD1	NA	TGTGCCAGCAGCTTAGATATCCAGGGGGCTATTAATGGCTACACCTTC	CASSLDIQGAINGYTF
TRBJ2-5	TRBV27	TRBD1	NA	TGTGCCAGCAGTCACCGACAGGGGGGGGAGACCCAGTACTTC	CASSHRQGGETQYF
TRBJ2-2	TRBV24-1	TRBD2	NA	TGTGCCGCTGGGGGGGACCCCGGGGAGCTGTTTTTT	CAAGGDPGELFF
TRBJ1-6	TRBV27	NA	NA	TGTGCCAGCAGTTTCCGGTCCTATAATTCACCCCTCCACTTT	CASSFRSYNSPLHF
TRBJ2-1	TRBV28	TRBD2	few	TGTGCCAGCAGTTTAGGCTGGACTAGCGGGACCCTAAGGGATGAGCAGTTCTTC	CASSLGWTSGTLRDEQFF
TRBJ1-2	TRBV19	NA	NA	TGTGCCAGTAAGCGGGCAATTAACTATGGCTACACCTTC	CASKRAINYGYTF
TRBJ2-1	TRBV7-6	TRBD1	NA	TGTGCCAGCAGCTCCCCGGGACAGGGGGCCAATGAGCAGTTCTTC	CASSSPGQGANEQFF
TRBJ2-6	TRBV24-1	NA	NA	TGTGCCACCAGTCGTACTGGGGCCAACGTCCTGACTTTC	CATSRTGANVLTF
TRBJ1-4	TRBV2	NA	NA	TGTGCCAGCAGCCCGTCCCCGGCGGATGAAAAACTGTTTTTT	CASSPSPADEKLFF
TRBJ1-2	TRBV30	TRBD1	NA	TGTGCCTGGAGTGGGCAGACAGGGTCCCTTTATGGCTACACCTTC	CAWSGQTGSLYGYTF
TRBJ2-7	TRBV27	NA	NA	TGTGCCAGCAGTTTGACAGTTTCTTCCTACGAGCAGTACTTC	CASSLTVSSYEQYF
TRBJ1-2	TRBV12-3/TRBV12-4	NA	NA	TGTGCCAGCAGTATAAACTATGGCTACACCTTC	CASSINYGYTF
TRBJ2-2	TRBV19	NA	NA	TGTGCCAGTAGTATAGGACCAACCGGGACGAACACCGGGGAGCTGTTTTTT	CASSIGPTGTNTGELFF
TRBJ1-6	TRBV6-5	TRBD1	few	TGTGCCAGCAGTTACTCGGGTACAGGGGACTCACCCCTCCACTTT	CASSYSGTGDSPLHF
TRBJ1-6	TRBV7-9	TRBD1	NA	TGTGCCAGCAGCGGGACAGGGGATTCACCCCTCCACTTT	CASSGTGDSPLHF
TRBJ2-5	TRBV4-1	NA	NA	TGCGCCAGCAGCCAAGCCACGGGAGCCCAAGAGACCCAGTACTTC	CASSQATGAQETQYF
TRBJ2-1	TRBV27	NA	NA	TGTGCCAGCACCCGCCGGGGTCTCTACAATGAGCAGTTCTTC	CASTRRGLYNEQFF
TRBJ1-4	TRBV4-2	TRBD1	NA	TGTGCCAGCAGCAAAGCGACAGGGTTAGGTGAAAAACTGTTTTTT	CASSKATGLGEKLFF
TRBJ2-7	TRBV10-3	NA	NA	TGTGCCATCCGGAGACAGAGCTCTAACTCCTACGAGCAGTACTTC	CAIRRQSSNSYEQYF
TRBJ2-7	TRBV12-3/TRBV12-4	NA	NA	TGTGCCAGCAGCCTCATAGGCGGGCGCGAGCAGTACTTC	CASSLIGGREQYF
TRBJ2-2	TRBV11-2	TRBD1	few	TGTGCCAGCAGCTATACAGGGGGGACCGGGGAGCTGTTTTTT	CASSYTGGTGELFF
TRBJ2-7	TRBV6-6	TRBD1	NA	TGTGCCAGCAGTCGACAGGGCCCCTACGAGCAGTACTTC	CASSRQGPYEQYF
TRBJ2-7	TRBV9	TRBD2	NA	TGTGCCAGCAGCGGAGGGGGGAGCGGGAGGGTCTCCTACGAGCAGTACTTC	CASSGGGSGRVSYEQYF
TRBJ1-2	TRBV27	NA	NA	TGTGCCAGCACCGCTGCCGGCGGCTATGGCTACACCTTC	CASTAAGGYGYTF
TRBJ1-3	TRBV27	NA	NA	TGTGCCAGCAGGGGGGGGACATCCGCTGGAAACACCATATATTTT	CASRGGTSAGNTIYF
TRBJ2-7	TRBV28	NA	NA	TGTGCCAGCAGCCCCCCGGGGGTCCTATACGAGCAGTACTTC	CASSPPGVLYEQYF
TRBJ1-3	TRBV4-1	NA	NA	TGCGCCAGCAGCGACGGTGCACAGGGCATGATCGTCGGAAACACCATATATTTT	CASSDGAQGMIVGNTIYF
TRBJ2-1	TRBV28	NA	NA	TGTGCCAGCAGTTCCTTATACAATGAGCAGTTCTTC	CASSSLYNEQFF
TRBJ1-1	TRBV6-2/TRBV6-3	TRBD1	NA	TGTGCCAGCAGTTCTACGGGACAGGGCCCTACTGAAGCTTTCTTT	CASSSTGQGPTEAFF
TRBJ2-1	TRBV29-1	NA	NA	TGCAGCGTAGCGCTAGCGAATGAGCAGTTCTTC	CSVALANEQFF
TRBJ1-2	TRBV28	TRBD1	NA	TGTGCCAGCAGGTCCGACCCGGGACAGCGAAACTATGGCTACACCTTC	CASRSDPGQRNYGYTF
TRBJ1-3	TRBV5-1	NA	NA	TGCGCCAGCAGCTTGGTTCTGGCCGGACAGAACTCTGGAAACACCATATATTTT	CASSLVLAGQNSGNTIYF
TRBJ2-2	TRBV11-2	NA	NA	TGTGCCAGCAGCTTAGTGGGGGGTCTAAACACCGGGGAGCTGTTTTTT	CASSLVGGLNTGELFF